A selection of T cell receptor beta chains follows, all from one sample in a study of human T cells and chemical hapten exposure. TCRdb itself ran the RACE reads through MiXCR, one entry per CDR3 protein. The table records around 180,000 distinct CDR3 sequences, just under 30% of them present only once. The material was whole blood, obtained in connection with sensitization to the hapten diphenylcyclopropenone (DPC). Receptors were obtained from a woman in her twenties or thirties with alopecia areata. Some clones in this sample may be carry-over from other donors' samples. The CDR3 runs from the conserved cysteine through the conserved F or W. Fields, in order: J gene, V gene, CDR3 protein.

TRBJ1-6,TRBV28,CASSPSDRYPPLHF
TRBJ2-3,TRBV20-1,CSATRALRTDTQYF
TRBJ1-1,TRBV18,CASSPSERPLNEAFF
TRBJ2-1,TRBV7-9,CASSFQASVSNEQFF
TRBJ1-2,TRBV29-1,CSVEEGRFGYTF
TRBJ2-2,TRBV7-9,CASSRQGFWNTGELFF
TRBJ2-5,TRBV9,CASSVDRGPAGTQYF
TRBJ2-1,TRBV14,CASSQDVSGTLGRAYNEQFF
TRBJ2-7,TRBV7-9,CASSPQGLQEQYF
TRBJ1-1,TRBV5-4,CASSWEGRNTEAFF